This TCR beta chain was sequenced in a study of cytomegalovirus exposure and HLA in healthy donors. About the research overall: Prior work identified roughly 120 million unique TCR beta sequences in 150 million to 200 million T cells.

V was clipped by 4 bases and J by 0 bases; unmatched bases: 3. Germline V gene lookup returns CDR1 SGHTA and CDR2 FQGTGA. This CDR3 comprises 15 residues. Use of 60 Vbeta and 13 Jbeta primers characterized the PCR. Some clones are missing from TCRdb's copy, which holds only in-frame ones; the method was immunoSEQ multiplex PCR. The sample consists of 98,000 or so clones, around 77% of them appearing once. This clone appeared a few times. The antigen remains undetermined. Overall study findings and caveats: Earlier analysis yielded a pattern in which most TCR beta V segments were productive about 90% or about 30% of the time.

The chain uses TRBV7-3 and TRBJ2-3, with 8 bases identical to TRBD2. This sequence originates from a female donor in good health and CMV-seronegative. The sequenced sample consisted of PBMCs. For the CDR3, the DNA is TGTGCCAGCAGCTCATCGGGAGGGAGCACAGATACGCAGTATTTT. Protein: CASSSSGGSTDTQYF.